A selection of T cell receptor beta chains follows, all from one sample in a study of blood T cell repertoires in COVID-19. Assay: immunoSEQ multiplex PCR; the TCRdb copy retains only in-frame clones and omits some. The profile shows around 130,000 clones, 75% to 90% of them singletons. Material: PBMCs or T cells enriched from blood (not recorded which). These receptors were taken from a woman between 45 and 65 years old who had recovered from COVID-19. Each CDR3 is given with its conserved first and last residue. D genes are given only for firm matches. Clone size, where shown, is once, few, many, or a class for clones that have expanded.

>TRBD1|.|TRBJ2-7|TRBV7-9
TGTGCCAGCAGCCTAGGGACAGGCTCCTACGAGCAGTACTTC
CASSLGTGSYEQYF
>TRBD1|.|TRBJ1-1|TRBV5-4
TGTGCCAGCAGCTTGGCCAACAGGGGGCCGGTCGGGGGCACTGAAGCTTTCTTT
CASSLANRGPVGGTEAFF
>TRBD2|.|TRBJ2-7|TRBV7-3
TGTGCCAGCAGCTTTGGCGGGGGAGGTTACTACGAGCAGTACTTC
CASSFGGGGYYEQYF
>TRBD2|.|TRBJ2-1|TRBV19
TGTGCCAGTAGTTCCACCCTAGCGGGGGGATCCTACAATGAGCAGTTCTTC
CASSSTLAGGSYNEQFF
>TRBD1|.|TRBJ1-1|TRBV4-1
TGCGCCAGCAGCCACGACGGAACAGGGGCTGACACTGAAGCTTTCTTT
CASSHDGTGADTEAFF
>TRBD2|.|TRBJ2-7|TRBV11-2
TGTGCCAGCAGCCTAGTGCGGGGGGCCCACGAGCAGTACTTC
CASSLVRGAHEQYF
>TRBD1|.|TRBJ1-6|TRBV19
TGTGCCAGTGGCGACAGGGCCCAACAGACTCCCCTCCACTTT
CASGDRAQQTPLHF
>.|.|TRBJ2-1|TRBV7-9
TGTGCCAGCAGCCCCCCCGGGGTTAATGAGCAGTTCTTC
CASSPPGVNEQFF
>.|.|TRBJ2-3|TRBV4-1
TGCGCCAGCAGCCAAGGGGGGCTGTACACAGATACGCAGTATTTT
CASSQGGLYTDTQYF
>.|.|TRBJ2-7|TRBV25-1
TGTGCCAGCAGTGAATGGGGGGACAGCACCTACGAGCAGTACTTC
CASSEWGDSTYEQYF
>.|.|TRBJ1-1|TRBV11-2
TGTGCCAGCAGCCTTCGCGGGGTTAACGCTTTCTTT
CASSLRGVNAFF
>.|.|TRBJ1-3|TRBV13
TGTGCCAGCAGCCAGGACAGTATGCACACCATATATTTT
CASSQDSMHTIYF
>.|.|TRBJ2-5|TRBV12-3/TRBV12-4
TGTGCCAGCAGTCCCCCTGCCAGAGAGACCCAGTACTTC
CASSPPARETQYF
>.|.|TRBJ1-3|TRBV9
TGTGCCAGCAGCCCTCGGACAATAAACACCATATATTTT
CASSPRTINTIYF
>TRBD2|.|TRBJ2-1|TRBV2
TGTGCCAGCAGTGTTCGCGGGGGGGCGTACAATGAGCAGTTCTTC
CASSVRGGAYNEQFF
>.|.|TRBJ1-3|TRBV10-3
TGTGCCATACTTACGGACTACTCTGGAAACACCATATATTTT
CAILTDYSGNTIYF
>TRBD2|.|TRBJ2-5|TRBV7-2
TGTGCCAGCAGCACGTCGGGCGGGGGGGCAGTAAAGACCCAGTACTTC
CASSTSGGGAVKTQYF
>.|.|TRBJ2-7|TRBV27
TGTGCCAGCAGTTCACAGGGAGTGCACGTGGAGCAGTACTTC
CASSSQGVHVEQYF
>.|.|TRBJ2-2|TRBV4-1
TGCGCCAGCAGCCAAGGACTACGAGGGACCGGGGAGCTGTTTTTT
CASSQGLRGTGELFF
>.|.|TRBJ2-1|TRBV6-5
TGTGCCAGCAGTTACGGGCTCCTTAGCTCCTACAATGAGCAGTTCTTC
CASSYGLLSSYNEQFF
>TRBD1|.|TRBJ2-7|TRBV27
TGTGCCAGCAGTTTGGGACAGGGGGGTCCCTACGAGCAGTACTTC
CASSLGQGGPYEQYF
>.|once|TRBJ2-7|TRBV4-1
TGCGCCAGCAGCCAAGCTTCGGCAGGGGGGTTATACGAGCAGTACTTC
CASSQASAGGLYEQYF
>TRBD2|.|TRBJ2-1|TRBV10-3
TGTGCCATTTCAACCAGGCTAGCGGGGGGTATGGTAAATGAGCAGTTCTTC
CAISTRLAGGMVNEQFF
>TRBD2|.|TRBJ2-1|TRBV6-4
TGTGCCAGCAGTGACGGGACTAGCTACAATGAGCAGTTCTTC
CASSDGTSYNEQFF
>.|.|TRBJ2-1|TRBV19
TGTGCCAGTAGTATCTTAGGGGATGAGCAGTTCTTC
CASSILGDEQFF
>.|.|TRBJ2-7|TRBV6-5
TGTGCCAGCAGTTATTCGGGAAACGCGGAGCAGTACTTC
CASSYSGNAEQYF
>TRBD2|.|TRBJ2-2|TRBV5-4
TGTGCCAGCAGCGTACCCCTGCGGGGGGGGATGGCCGGGGAGCTGTTTTTT
CASSVPLRGGMAGELFF
>.|few|TRBJ2-1|TRBV11-1
TGTGCCAGCAGCTTCTCTGGATCCGGGACAAGGAATGAGCAGTTCTTC
CASSFSGSGTRNEQFF
>.|.|TRBJ2-7|TRBV7-9
TGTGCCAGCAGCTCAGCCCGCGACTCCAGCTCCTACGAGCAGTACTTC
CASSSARDSSSYEQYF
>.|.|TRBJ1-1|TRBV30
TGTGCCTGGAGGGCCCGGGAGAACACTGAAGCTTTCTTT
CAWRARENTEAFF
>.|.|TRBJ1-4|TRBV5-6
TGTGCCAGCAGCTCTGGCGGAAAACTGTTTTTT
CASSSGGKLFF
>TRBD1|.|TRBJ2-7|TRBV5-1
TGCGCCAGCACAGCCGGGACAGGGGTTTACCTCTCCTACGAGCAGTACTTC
CASTAGTGVYLSYEQYF
>TRBD2|.|TRBJ2-4|TRBV4-1
TGCGCCAGCAGCCAATTAGCCGGGGGGATGAAAAACATTCAGTACTTC
CASSQLAGGMKNIQYF
>TRBD1|.|TRBJ2-1|TRBV15
TGTGCCACCAGTGTATTGGGACAGCAGAACAATGAGCAGTTCTTC
CATSVLGQQNNEQFF
>TRBD2|.|TRBJ2-1|TRBV27
TGTGCCAGCAGTTTCGCTAGCGGGGAGAAGAGCAATGAGCAGTTCTTC
CASSFASGEKSNEQFF
>.|.|TRBJ2-7|TRBV20-1
TGCAGTGCTAATGACATTCTTAGTACCCACGAGCAGTACTTC
CSANDILSTHEQYF
>TRBD1|.|TRBJ1-1|TRBV5-1
TGCGCCAGCAGCTTCGTCCGGACAGGCCAAGGGACTGAAGCTTTCTTT
CASSFVRTGQGTEAFF
>.|.|TRBJ2-7|TRBV5-1
TGCGCCAGCAGCCCGGGGGGGACAGGGAACTACGAGCAGTACTTC
CASSPGGTGNYEQYF
>TRBD1|.|TRBJ1-3|TRBV5-5
TGTGCCAGCAGCCGGGACAGGGAAGGAAACACCATATATTTT
CASSRDREGNTIYF
>.|.|TRBJ2-1|TRBV20-1
TGCAGTGCTAGTTGGACAGCTTACAATGAGCAGTTCTTC
CSASWTAYNEQFF
>.|.|TRBJ2-6|TRBV19
TGTGCCAGTAGTCGGACATGGCTCTCTGGGGCCAACGTCCTGACTTTC
CASSRTWLSGANVLTF
>TRBD1|.|TRBJ2-7|TRBV7-8
TGTGCCAGCAGCTTTTGGGGGGACCGGGACAGGGTTTCCGAGCAGTACTTC
CASSFWGDRDRVSEQYF
>.|.|TRBJ1-1|TRBV2
TGTGCCAGCTGCCGTCTCGGGACTGAAGCTTTCTTT
CASCRLGTEAFF
>.|.|TRBJ1-5|TRBV6-1
TGTGCCAGCAGTGAAGTAACAGGTACGGGCAATCAGCCCCAGCATTTT
CASSEVTGTGNQPQHF
>.|.|TRBJ2-7|TRBV11-3
TGTGCCAGCAGCCCCGTAGGCGACAGGCAGTACTTC
CASSPVGDRQYF
>TRBD2|.|TRBJ2-1|TRBV7-9
TGTGCCAGCAGCGCCGGACTAGCAGGAGGGGTTGAGCAGTTCTTC
CASSAGLAGGVEQFF
>.|few|TRBJ1-1|TRBV10-3
TGTGCCATCAGTGAGTCCCCCAAGAACACTGAAGCTTTCTTT
CAISESPKNTEAFF
>TRBD1|.|TRBJ2-2|TRBV24-1
TGTGCCACCGTTACACATCGGGACAGACTCTCGAACACCGGGGAGCTGTTTTTT
CATVTHRDRLSNTGELFF
>TRBD1|.|TRBJ1-5|TRBV5-6
TGTGCCAGCAGCTTTTGGGACAGATATCAGCCCCAGCATTTT
CASSFWDRYQPQHF
>TRBD1|.|TRBJ2-5|TRBV10-1
TGCGCCAGCAGTGAGGGACAGGGGGAGACCCAGTACTTC
CASSEGQGETQYF
>TRBD1|.|TRBJ2-7|TRBV2
TGTGCCACATTAATCGGGACAGGGGTTTACGAGCAGTACTTC
CATLIGTGVYEQYF